These T cell receptor beta chains were read from a single sample in a study of shared clonotypes between healthy human individuals. The data were produced by immunoSEQ multiplex PCR, yet TCRdb's version contains in-frame clones alone and is incomplete. Altogether roughly 2.2 million clones are present, around 93% being singletons, with the ten largest covering 0.3% to 0.4%. The sequenced material came from naive CD4+ T cells from PBMCs. The receptors shown here come from a man aged 18 to 29 in good health. Some clones in this sample may be carry-over from other donors' samples. CDR3s include the opening cysteine and the closing phenylalanine or tryptophan. D genes are given only for firm matches. Only some rows state a clone size, as once, few, many or a class for expanded clones.

J gene,D gene,clone size,V gene,CDR3 protein,CDR3 DNA
TRBJ1-1,-,-,TRBV7-9,CASSRWTMNTEAFF,TGTGCCAGCAGCCGGTGGACGATGAACACTGAAGCTTTCTTT
TRBJ2-7,TRBD1,-,TRBV19,CASTLIPGQELLPSYEQYF,TGTGCCAGTACACTGATACCGGGACAGGAACTTCTTCCTTCCTACGAGCAGTACTTC
TRBJ1-5,TRBD1,-,TRBV7-9,CASSFTGDQPQHF,TGTGCCAGCAGCTTTACAGGGGATCAGCCCCAGCATTTT
TRBJ1-2,-,-,TRBV6-5,CASSTTSYGYTF,TGTGCCAGCTCTACAACATCCTATGGCTACACCTTC
TRBJ2-6,-,once,TRBV19,CASSIRGSGANVLTF,TGTGCCAGTAGTATAAGGGGGTCTGGGGCCAACGTCCTGACTTTC
TRBJ1-1,-,-,TRBV5-1,CASSLILLNTEAFF,TGCGCCAGCAGCTTGATCCTACTGAACACTGAAGCTTTCTTT
TRBJ1-2,-,-,TRBV9,CASSVGSGSGGYTF,TGTGCCAGCAGCGTAGGGTCAGGGTCCGGTGGCTACACCTTC
TRBJ2-1,TRBD2,once,TRBV15,CATSRDRSSGNYNEQFF,TGTGCCACCAGCAGAGATCGCTCTAGCGGGAATTACAATGAGCAGTTCTTC
TRBJ1-2,TRBD1,few,TRBV6-5,CASRPQGALRGYTF,TGTGCCAGCAGACCACAGGGGGCTTTGAGGGGCTACACCTTC
TRBJ2-1,-,-,TRBV15,CATSRDPSWNEQFF,TGTGCCACCAGCAGAGATCCGAGTTGGAATGAGCAGTTCTTC
TRBJ2-5,-,few,TRBV14,CASSPPAGPQYF,TGTGCCAGCAGCCCCCCCGCTGGGCCCCAGTACTTC
TRBJ2-1,TRBD2,-,TRBV11-3,CASSLEGGSSYNEQFF,TGTGCCAGCAGCTTAGAGGGCGGGAGCTCCTACAATGAGCAGTTCTTC
TRBJ1-1,TRBD1,few,TRBV5-5,CASSTDRGDTEAFF,TGTGCCAGCAGCACCGACAGGGGGGACACTGAAGCTTTCTTT
TRBJ2-1,TRBD2,-,TRBV30,CAWTSGSLGHEQFF,TGTGCCTGGACTAGCGGCTCCCTGGGGCATGAGCAGTTCTTC
TRBJ1-4,-,-,TRBV28,CASSLFGTVNEKLFF,TGTGCCAGCAGTTTATTTGGGACCGTTAATGAAAAACTGTTTTTT
TRBJ2-7,TRBD1,-,TRBV2,CASRGDSLYEQYF,TGTGCCAGCAGAGGGGACAGCTTATACGAGCAGTACTTC
TRBJ1-2,TRBD1,few,TRBV6-1,CASTGTDYGYTF,TGTGCCAGCACCGGGACAGACTATGGCTACACCTTC
TRBJ2-5,-,-,TRBV11-3,CASSLGRFGQVQETQYF,TGTGCCAGCAGCTTAGGACGCTTTGGGCAGGTCCAAGAGACCCAGTACTTC
TRBJ2-7,-,-,TRBV14,CASSRGQSYEQYF,TGTGCCAGCAGCCGCGGACAGTCCTACGAGCAGTACTTC
TRBJ2-7,-,-,TRBV30,CAWSGTGGTYEQYF,TGTGCCTGGAGTGGAACAGGTGGAACCTACGAGCAGTACTTC
TRBJ1-2,-,-,TRBV28,CASSDDYGYTF,TGTGCCAGCAGCGATGATTATGGCTACACCTTC
TRBJ2-1,TRBD2,-,TRBV11-1,CASSFGGRWRERNEQFF,TGTGCCAGCAGCTTTGGAGGCCGGTGGCGGGAGAGGAATGAGCAGTTCTTC
TRBJ2-7,TRBD1,-,TRBV6-5,CASRVTGGLAYEQYF,TGTGCCAGCAGGGTGACAGGGGGCCTCGCCTACGAGCAGTACTTC
TRBJ2-7,-,-,TRBV29-1,CSGAPGAPYEQYF,TGCAGCGGAGCCCCCGGGGCCCCTTACGAGCAGTACTTC
TRBJ1-4,TRBD1,-,TRBV11-3,CASSVGTGGHRNEKLFF,TGTGCCAGCAGTGTCGGGACAGGAGGTCACCGAAATGAAAAACTGTTTTTT
TRBJ1-2,-,few,TRBV15,CATSRGNRVNYGYTF,TGTGCCACCAGCAGAGGAAACAGGGTTAACTATGGCTACACCTTC
TRBJ2-3,-,-,TRBV21-1,CASICNEGGATDTQYF,TGTGCCAGCATCTGTAACGAGGGGGGAGCCACAGATACGCAGTATTTT
TRBJ1-1,-,few,TRBV19,CASRIQGPNTEAFF,TGTGCCAGTAGGATACAGGGACCGAACACTGAAGCTTTCTTT
TRBJ1-2,-,-,TRBV7-9,CASSLRDPPAGGYTF,TGTGCCAGCAGCCTTAGGGACCCGCCGGCTGGGGGCTACACCTTC
TRBJ2-1,TRBD2,-,TRBV6-4,CASSPGLAGGLGNEQFF,TGTGCCAGCAGCCCAGGACTAGCGGGAGGGCTAGGGAATGAGCAGTTCTTC
TRBJ2-5,TRBD1,-,TRBV10-3,CAISARDRGLQETQYF,TGTGCCATCAGTGCCCGGGACAGGGGGCTCCAAGAGACCCAGTACTTC
TRBJ1-5,-,-,TRBV28,CASSLLGAGNQPQHF,TGTGCCAGCAGTTTATTGGGGGCGGGCAATCAGCCCCAGCATTTT
TRBJ2-5,TRBD2,-,TRBV6-5,CASSYLTSGETQYF,TGTGCCAGCAGTTACTTAACTAGCGGTGAGACCCAGTACTTC
TRBJ1-5,TRBD1,-,TRBV2,CASSRGTGDQPQHF,TGTGCCAGCAGCCGGGGCACAGGGGACCAGCCCCAGCATTTT
TRBJ1-1,-,-,TRBV5-4,CASSLASQGNTEAFF,TGTGCCAGCAGCTTGGCCTCGCAGGGGAATACTGAAGCTTTCTTT
TRBJ2-5,-,-,TRBV28,CASSSQKGVQETQYF,TGTGCCAGCAGTTCCCAAAAGGGGGTCCAAGAGACCCAGTACTTC
TRBJ1-2,-,-,TRBV28,CASSLQARANYGYTF,TGTGCCAGCAGTTTACAAGCCAGAGCTAACTATGGCTACACCTTC
TRBJ1-3,-,-,TRBV6-1,CASSESAFGNTIYF,TGTGCCAGCAGTGAATCGGCGTTCGGAAACACCATATATTTT
TRBJ2-5,TRBD1,-,TRBV7-3,CASSPTPDRTPQTQYF,TGTGCCAGCAGCCCGACCCCGGACAGGACCCCTCAGACCCAGTACTTC
TRBJ2-7,-,once,TRBV7-9,CASSLATGPYEQYF,TGTGCCAGCAGCTTAGCGACAGGCCCCTACGAGCAGTACTTC
TRBJ2-7,TRBD2,-,TRBV7-2,CASALSGSLGNYEQYF,TGTGCCAGCGCTCTTAGCGGGAGTCTGGGCAACTACGAGCAGTACTTC
TRBJ2-5,-,-,TRBV25-1,CASSRRGQQETQYF,TGTGCCAGTTCACGACGGGGCCAACAAGAGACCCAGTACTTC
TRBJ2-7,TRBD1,once,TRBV5-1,CASTRTGSSYEQYF,TGCGCCAGCACCAGGACAGGGAGCTCCTACGAGCAGTACTTC
TRBJ2-1,-,-,TRBV9,CASSGGVASYNEQFF,TGTGCCAGCAGCGGCGGGGTAGCGTCATACAATGAGCAGTTCTTC
TRBJ2-1,-,-,TRBV2,CATTGAFGSYNEQFF,TGTGCCACCACAGGTGCCTTCGGTTCCTACAATGAGCAGTTCTTC
TRBJ2-3,-,-,TRBV2,CASSLDDSAQYF,TGTGCCAGCAGTCTGGACGATTCGGCGCAGTATTTT
TRBJ2-4,-,-,TRBV6-5,CASSRLGQNIQYF,TGTGCCAGCAGTCGACTGGGTCAAAACATTCAGTACTTC
TRBJ1-1,-,-,TRBV12-5,CASGLQGNTEAFF,TGTGCTAGTGGTTTGCAGGGCAACACTGAAGCTTTCTTT
TRBJ1-4,-,-,TRBV9,CASSAREINNEKLFF,TGTGCCAGCAGCGCTAGGGAGATTAATAATGAAAAACTGTTTTTT
TRBJ2-2,-,-,TRBV7-2,CASSLIPPFGELFF,TGTGCCAGCAGCTTAATACCTCCATTCGGGGAGCTGTTTTTT
TRBJ2-1,TRBD2,-,TRBV10-3,CAVGLAGPLMGEQFF,TGTGCCGTGGGACTAGCGGGACCTTTAATGGGGGAGCAGTTCTTC